This T cell receptor beta chain was retrieved from a study of blood T cells in healthy people across ages. Overall study context: T cells yielded about one barcoded beta molecule per two cells through template switching. Overall study findings and caveats: In these data, TCR beta diversity tracked strongly with naive T cell percentage. Age brought a roughly linear fall in TCR beta diversity measured per million T cells.

In the case of this clonotype: What it binds is unknown.

A second PCR of about 7 to 11 cycles used a sample-barcoded 5' primer and a J-beta primer mix. Each CDR3 protein gets one entry after TCRdb re-called the 5' RACE reads with MiXCR. The sample has 540,000 or so distinct CDR3 sequences; about 45% are singletons. The sample comprised blood. The TCR comes from a man aged 80 or over in good health.

Written as DNA, the CDR3 is TGTGCCAGCAGTCTCATCCCGGGACTAGCGGGGGGGTTAAAAGAGACCCAGTACTTC. Translated: CASSLIPGLAGGLKETQYF. V is TRBV28 and J is TRBJ2-5, with 16 nucleotides matching TRBD2. The CDR3 length is 19 residues. The V gene's germline CDR1 is MDHEN and CDR2 SYDVKM. V shed 5 bases, J shed 3 bases, and the junction held 12 bases outside the gene matches.